These T cell receptor beta chains were read from a single sample in a study of metastatic and nonmetastatic thyroid tumors. TCRdb re-called the PCR reads through MiXCR. Among roughly 34,000 clones listed, about 15% were seen once. The sample taken for sequencing was blood. The receptors here all came from a male donor with papillary thyroid cancer or a benign thyroid nodule (not recorded which). Some clones in this sample may be carry-over from other donors' samples. Each CDR3 is given with its conserved first and last residue. Fields, in order: CDR3 protein, CDR3 DNA, clone size, V gene, D gene, J gene. The D gene is left open where the match is weak. Some rows mark clone size as missing; the rest say once, few, many or name a class of expanded clone.

CDR3 protein: CASNPPGQSNEKLFF
CDR3 DNA: TGTGCCAGCAATCCACCGGGACAGAGTAATGAAAAACTGTTTTTT
clone size: many
V gene: TRBV6-1
D gene: TRBD1
J gene: TRBJ1-4

CDR3 protein: CVYLGVREQYF
CDR3 DNA: TGTGTCTACTTGGGGGTTCGGGAGCAGTACTTC
clone size: -
V gene: TRBV30
D gene: -
J gene: TRBJ2-7

CDR3 protein: CAWSFAGSSGNTIYF
CDR3 DNA: TGTGCCTGGAGTTTCGCAGGTTCGAGTGGAAACACCATATATTTT
clone size: -
V gene: TRBV30
D gene: -
J gene: TRBJ1-3

CDR3 protein: CASSPTMDPRTGELFF
CDR3 DNA: TGTGCCAGCTCACCGACAATGGACCCGAGAACCGGGGAGCTGTTTTTT
clone size: many
V gene: TRBV18
D gene: -
J gene: TRBJ2-2

CDR3 protein: CASSHHARTDTQYF
CDR3 DNA: TGTGCCAGTAGTCACCATGCCCGCACAGATACGCAGTATTTT
clone size: many
V gene: TRBV19
D gene: -
J gene: TRBJ2-3

CDR3 protein: CASSMGTGGAGANVLTF
CDR3 DNA: TGTGCCAGTAGTATGGGGACAGGGGGCGCTGGGGCCAACGTCCTGACTTTC
clone size: many
V gene: TRBV19
D gene: TRBD1
J gene: TRBJ2-6

CDR3 protein: CASSPLGAGASYEQYF
CDR3 DNA: TGTGCCAGCAGTCCTTTAGGGGCGGGGGCCTCCTACGAGCAGTACTTC
clone size: many
V gene: TRBV5-6
D gene: -
J gene: TRBJ2-7

CDR3 protein: CASRAGALLRTGELFF
CDR3 DNA: TGTGCCAGTAGAGCGGGAGCACTTTTGAGAACCGGGGAGCTGTTTTTT
clone size: many
V gene: TRBV19
D gene: TRBD2
J gene: TRBJ2-2

CDR3 protein: CASTLAGGANEKLFF
CDR3 DNA: TGTGCCAGCACCCTAGCGGGGGGGGCTAATGAAAAACTGTTTTTT
clone size: many
V gene: TRBV7-9
D gene: -
J gene: TRBJ1-4

CDR3 protein: CASSQDSSLAGNTIYF
CDR3 DNA: TGTGCCAGCAGCCAAGACAGTTCCTTGGCGGGAAACACCATATATTTT
clone size: many
V gene: TRBV3-1
D gene: -
J gene: TRBJ1-3

CDR3 protein: CASSVVGTYNEQFF
CDR3 DNA: TGTGCCAGCAGCGTAGTTGGGACCTACAATGAGCAGTTCTTC
clone size: many
V gene: TRBV9
D gene: -
J gene: TRBJ2-1

CDR3 protein: CASSRAAGTDTQYF
CDR3 DNA: TGTGCCAGCAGTAGAGCGGCGGGCACAGATACGCAGTATTTT
clone size: many
V gene: TRBV9
D gene: -
J gene: TRBJ2-3

CDR3 protein: CASSEALDTEAFF
CDR3 DNA: TGTGCCAGCAGTGAAGCGTTGGACACTGAAGCTTTCTTT
clone size: -
V gene: TRBV6-1
D gene: -
J gene: TRBJ1-1

CDR3 protein: CAGTSSRKDTAELFF
CDR3 DNA: TGTGCCGGTACGTCTTCTAGGAAGGACACCGCGGAGCTGTTTTTT
clone size: -
V gene: TRBV19
D gene: -
J gene: TRBJ2-2

CDR3 protein: CATRGEEWSPLHF
CDR3 DNA: TGTGCCACCAGAGGGGAGGAATGGTCACCCCTCCACTTT
clone size: medium-sized
V gene: TRBV15
D gene: -
J gene: TRBJ1-6

CDR3 protein: CSASRLAGGEQFF
CDR3 DNA: TGCAGTGCTAGTCGCCTAGCGGGAGGAGAGCAGTTCTTC
clone size: many
V gene: TRBV20-1
D gene: TRBD2
J gene: TRBJ2-1

CDR3 protein: CASRMTGALSYEQYF
CDR3 DNA: TGTGCCAGCAGAATGACAGGGGCCCTCTCCTACGAGCAGTACTTC
clone size: many
V gene: TRBV11-2
D gene: TRBD1
J gene: TRBJ2-7